The entry below gives a single T cell receptor (beta chain) sequence along with its context. The target antigen is unknown. The germline gives CDR1 SGDLS, CDR2 YYNGEE. This CDR3 contains 15 residues. V lost 4 bases and J lost 3, with 15 bases in between. This sample was taken from a study of CD8+ T cells in alopecia areata. At the level of the study: Each day, treated patients took oral tofacitinib twice, at 5 to 10 mg per dose. Percent of scalp involved defined treated patients' severity scores. Study-level findings and limits: Clonality was higher in lesional than normal scalp, especially in alopecia totalis/universalis. While tofacitinib was given, many expanded lesional clones persisted in scalp and blood.

The treatment is: oral pan-JAK inhibitor, 5-10 mg twice daily. Extracted from the samples, RNA was reverse transcribed into cDNA to serve as the sequencing template. Only in-frame clones appear in the TCRdb table, and some are missing; sequencing was by immunoSEQ multiplex PCR. The profile shows about 76,000 clones, around two thirds of them singletons. This sample comprised CD8+ T cells sorted from blood, obtained at week 24, from a patient treated with tofacitinib. The receptor comes from a human donor with alopecia areata. The genes are TRBV9 and TRBJ2-3, with D tentatively TRBD2 (6 bases). The DNA of the CDR3 is TGTGCCAGCAGCCCCGGCGGGGCTCGAACAGATACGCAGTATTTT. Protein sequence: CASSPGGARTDTQYF. Drawing the rest from reference TRBV9 and TRBJ2-3, the complete variable domain is DSGVTQTPKHLITATGQRVTLRCSPRSGDLSVYWYQQSLDQGLQFLIQYYNGEERAKGNILERFSAQQFPDLHSELNLSSLELGDSALYFCASSPGGARTDTQYFGPGTRLTVL.